This TCR beta chain was captured by sequencing in a study of molecular identifiers for immune sequencing clone quantification (dated by TCRdb to the late 2010s). As for the study more broadly: In a replicate experiment, RNA from roughly 20,000 or 100,000 naive CD8 T cells was split into five aliquots, four of which were sequenced. This methods study used CD8 T cells to benchmark TCR RNA copy counting and molecular-identifier clustering-based TCR repertoire sequencing (MIDCIRS). What the work shows at the level of the full study, not this receptor alone: Without barcode sub-clustering, chimeric consensus sequences inflated TCR diversity; chimeras reached as high as 47%. Highly expanded clone sizes could be underestimated if identical TCR molecules share a barcode. Naive libraries contained spiked-in Jurkat TCR RNA (roughly 10 copies' worth), which is not part of the donor repertoire. Clones above 20 RNA copies held over 97% of molecules in CMV-specific effector cells but under 1% in naive cells. Spiked-in Jurkat TCR RNA equivalent to a single cell was reported to be detectable even among 750,000 to 1,000,000 naive CD8 T cells. Around 2.8 recovered TCR RNA copies per cell were obtained by modeling, versus about 9 by digital PCR, implying a capture efficiency of 30% to 35%.

The library was built by means of PCR. Sequencer: Illumina HiSeq 4000. Bulk TCR libraries were prepared as previously described, using TCR primers listed in Table S5. Purification of total RNA was performed with the Qiagen AllPrep DNA/RNA kit. Before analysis, reads from multiple sequencing runs of one library were combined. The study's own analysis went as follows. Reads were retained only if their TCR constant sequence matched exactly, and those retained reads were trimmed to 150 nt and grouped according to their 12-nt molecular barcodes. Reads within each barcode group were sub-clustered using a 15% Levenshtein threshold, and quality-weighted consensus sequences were constructed for each RNA molecule. Non-functional sequences were excluded, and lower-count sequences lying one edit away from another sequence were also excluded. On the basis of fitting two negative binomial distributions, barcode sub-clusters with fewer than 20% of the maximum read count were discarded. TCRdb applied fastp at Q25 and MiXCR to the public reads, then kept only in-frame beta chains. Rows are unified per CDR3 protein, each entry keeping the most common DNA and genes. What appears here as the V and J calls and clone size reflects TCRdb's work, not the paper's. For this sample there are around 480,000 distinct CDR3 sequences; 20% to 25% appear just once. The ten largest clones capture under 0.85% of the sample.

The CDR3 contains 14 residues, cysteine and phenylalanine counted. Only the CDR3 DNA stays, 42 bases, in frame from base 1. Trimming takes 6 bases off V and 3 bases off J; junction bases not matched to a gene: 11. From the germline V gene, CDR1 is SQVTM and CDR2 is ANQGSEA. This clonotype showed up just a few times. Its antigen remains unidentified. Within one base of it there is no much larger clone, and no base qualities were kept. Libraries of naive CD8 T cells were built from anywhere between about 17,000 and 1,000,000 sorted cells, with 10%, 30% or 50% of the purified RNA used. Naive CD8 T cells were FACS-sorted as CD8+CD4-CCR7+CD45RA+ on a BD FACSAria II into RLT Plus buffer. To test detection sensitivity, Jurkat RNA equal to approximately 10 TCR copies was added to samples of roughly 17,000-1,100,000 naive CD8 T cells. Enrichment of CD8 T cells was done with RosetteSep CD8+ T Cell Enrichment Cocktail plus Ficoll-Paque, and ACK red cell lysis came afterward.

This receptor chain uses TRBV29-1 and TRBJ2-7; the junction holds 7 bases that match TRBD1. The sample taken for sequencing was naive CD8+ T cells from blood, with Jurkat cell RNA spiked in. The intended sense of this specimen's cell subset or site label: FACS-sorted CD8+CD4-CCR7+CD45RA+ naive T cells. The sequence derives from a human donor in good health. Some libraries in this study had Jurkat cell RNA spiked in. The nucleotides read TGCAGCGTCACCGACCGAGACAGGGACTACGAGCAGTACTTC. Its coded protein is CSVTDRDRDYEQYF.